This T cell receptor (beta chain) was recovered during a study of cytomegalovirus exposure and HLA in healthy donors. For this clone: Its cognate antigen is unknown. At one boundary the junction diverges from the germline segment, which might be a read error.

13 Jbeta primers and 60 Vbeta primers were used for the PCR. Methods used by the authors: An analysis that came later counted 77 million or so unique TCR beta chains, roughly 11 million shared. The protocol was immunoSEQ multiplex PCR, while the TCRdb copy is restricted to in-frame clones and leaves out a portion. V and J calls plus clone size are reproduced from that table; the DNA served to infer D and trimming. This table has fewer than 45,000 clones, around 76% appearing once. The CDR3 is 18 amino acids. CDR1 and CDR2 from the germline V gene are SEHNR and FQNEAQ (reference sequence). Study-level results: Cytomegalovirus status, reportedly, was diagnosed with high specificity and sensitivity by the classifier.

The V gene is TRBV7-9, the J gene TRBJ2-7, with 7 bases matching TRBD2. What was sequenced was PBMCs. This TCR derives from a woman aged 25 to 39 in good health and CMV-seropositive. CDR3 region: CSSSLSPGGIRRGYEQYF. The CDR3 nucleotides read TGTTCCAGCAGCTTAAGTCCGGGCGGTATAAGGCGGGGGTACGAGCAGTACTTC.